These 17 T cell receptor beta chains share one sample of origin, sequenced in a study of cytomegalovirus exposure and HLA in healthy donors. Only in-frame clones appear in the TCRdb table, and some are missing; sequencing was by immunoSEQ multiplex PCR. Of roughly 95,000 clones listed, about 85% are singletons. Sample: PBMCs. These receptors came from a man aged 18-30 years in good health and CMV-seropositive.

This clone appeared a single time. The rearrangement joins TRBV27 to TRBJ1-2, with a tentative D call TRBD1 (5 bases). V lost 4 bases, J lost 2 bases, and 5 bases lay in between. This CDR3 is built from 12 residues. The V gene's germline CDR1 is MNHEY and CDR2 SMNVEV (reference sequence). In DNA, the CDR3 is TGTGCCAGCAGTTCAGGGAACTATGGCTACACCTTC. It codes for CASSSGNYGYTF.

The DNA of the CDR3 is TGTGCCAGTAAATCTCGGGTGGATGAAGCTTTCTTT. Its translation: CASKSRVDEAFF. This sequence joins TRBV19 and TRBJ1-1; no firm D call. Germline-derived CDR1 and CDR2 are LNHDA and SQIVND (reference sequence). The V gene lost 7 bases and the J gene lost 7 bases, with 13 bases spanning the gap. CDR3 length equals 12 residues.

CDR3 DNA sequence: TGTGCCTGGAGTGTCGGGACAGCGTATAGCAATCAGCCCCAGCATTTT. Translating it yields CAWSVGTAYSNQPQHF. The chain has TRBV30 and TRBJ1-5; 7 bases match TRBD1. Germline CDR1 is GTSNPN and CDR2 is SVGIG (reference sequence). The trim removed 0 bases at V and 0 bases at J, leaving 5 bases unmatched. The CDR3 spans 16 residues.

The chain's CDR3 is CASQDRATEKLFF. The DNA of the CDR3 is TGTGCCAGTCAGGACAGGGCCACTGAAAAACTGTTTTTT. The chain is built from TRBV19 and TRBJ1-4, with 8 bases aligning to TRBD1. J gave up 7 bases and V 8 bases, and 6 bases lay outside the gene matches. Germline CDR1 LNHDA, CDR2 SQIVND (reference sequence). The CDR3 is 13 residues long.

The CDR3 reads CASSSLQGARFGEQFF. The CDR3 DNA reads as TGTGCCAGCAGTTCCCTACAGGGGGCTCGTTTCGGTGAGCAGTTCTTC. The genes are TRBV28 and TRBJ2-1; 9 bases are shared with TRBD1. This CDR3 is 16 amino acids long. Germline assignment: CDR1 MDHEN and CDR2 SYDVKM. J lost 9 bases, V lost 4 bases, and 13 bases had no gene match.

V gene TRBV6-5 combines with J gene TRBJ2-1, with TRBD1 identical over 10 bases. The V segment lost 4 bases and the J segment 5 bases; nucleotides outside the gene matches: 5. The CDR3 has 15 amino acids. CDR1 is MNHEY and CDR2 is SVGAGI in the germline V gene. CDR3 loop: CASSFLGQGDNEQFF. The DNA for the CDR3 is TGTGCCAGCAGTTTTCTTGGACAGGGGGACAATGAGCAGTTCTTC.

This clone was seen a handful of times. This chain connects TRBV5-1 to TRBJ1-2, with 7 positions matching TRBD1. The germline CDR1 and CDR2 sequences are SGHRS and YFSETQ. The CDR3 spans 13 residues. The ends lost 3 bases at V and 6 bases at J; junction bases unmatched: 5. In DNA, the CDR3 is TGCGCCAGCAGCTACCAGGGGGAGGATGGCTACACCTTC. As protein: CASSYQGEDGYTF. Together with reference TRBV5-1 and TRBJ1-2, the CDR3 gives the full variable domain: KAGVTQTPRYLIKTRGQQVTLSCSPISGHRSVSWYQQTPGQGLQFLFEYFSETQRNKGNFPGRFSGRQFSNSRSEMNVSTLELGDSALYLCASSYQGEDGYTFGSGTRLTVV.

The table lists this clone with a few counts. The CDR3 coding sequence is TGTGCCAGCAGCGTATCTAGCGGGACCTCCTACGAGCAGTACTTC. As protein: CASSVSSGTSYEQYF. The chain combines TRBV9 with TRBJ2-7; 9 bases agree with TRBD2. The V gene end was trimmed by 1 base and the J gene end by 0 bases; junction bases not matched to a gene: 2. Germline-derived CDR1 and CDR2 are SGDLS and YYNGEE. This CDR3 is 15 amino acids long.

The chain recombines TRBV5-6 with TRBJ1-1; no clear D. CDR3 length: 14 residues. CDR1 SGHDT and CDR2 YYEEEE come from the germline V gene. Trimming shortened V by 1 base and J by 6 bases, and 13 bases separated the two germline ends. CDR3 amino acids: CASSLYLWRAEAFF. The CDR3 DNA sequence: TGTGCCAGCAGCTTGTACCTCTGGAGGGCTGAAGCTTTCTTT.

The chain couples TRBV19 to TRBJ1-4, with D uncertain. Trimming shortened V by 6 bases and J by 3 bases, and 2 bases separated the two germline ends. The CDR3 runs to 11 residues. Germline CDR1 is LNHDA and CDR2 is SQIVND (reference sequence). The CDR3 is CASSSNEKLFF. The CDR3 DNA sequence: TGTGCCAGTAGCTCTAATGAAAAACTGTTTTTT.

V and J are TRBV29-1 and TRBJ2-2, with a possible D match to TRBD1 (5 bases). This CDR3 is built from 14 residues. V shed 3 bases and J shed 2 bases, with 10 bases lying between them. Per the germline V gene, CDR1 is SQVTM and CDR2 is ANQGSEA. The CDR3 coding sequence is TGCAGCGTTGATGTAAGGGGAAACACCGGGGAGCTGTTTTTT. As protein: CSVDVRGNTGELFF.

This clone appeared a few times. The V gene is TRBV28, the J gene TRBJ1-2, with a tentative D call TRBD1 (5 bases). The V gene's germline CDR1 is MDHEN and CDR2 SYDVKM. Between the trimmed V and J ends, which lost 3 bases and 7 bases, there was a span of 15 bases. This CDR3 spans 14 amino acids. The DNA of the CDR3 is TGTGCCAGCAGTTTTGGCCAGGGATCGGGTGGCTACACCTTC. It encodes CASSFGQGSGGYTF.

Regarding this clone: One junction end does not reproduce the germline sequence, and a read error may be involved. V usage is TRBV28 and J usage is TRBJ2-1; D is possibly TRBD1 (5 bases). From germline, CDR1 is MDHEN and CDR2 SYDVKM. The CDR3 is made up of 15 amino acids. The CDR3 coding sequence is TGTGCCAGCAGCTTATCTCAGGGTGGGTACAATGAGCAGTTCTTC. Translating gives CASSLSQGGYNEQFF.

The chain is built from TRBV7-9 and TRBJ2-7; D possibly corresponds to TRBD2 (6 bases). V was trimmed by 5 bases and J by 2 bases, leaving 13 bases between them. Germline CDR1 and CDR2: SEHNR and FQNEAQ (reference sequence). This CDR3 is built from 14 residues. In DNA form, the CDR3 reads TGTGCCAGCAGCCCTATTGGGGGGACCTACGAGCAGTACGTC. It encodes CASSPIGGTYEQYV.

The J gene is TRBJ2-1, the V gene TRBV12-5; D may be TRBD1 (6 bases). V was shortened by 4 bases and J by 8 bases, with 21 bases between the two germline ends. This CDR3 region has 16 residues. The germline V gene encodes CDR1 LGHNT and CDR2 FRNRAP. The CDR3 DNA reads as TGTGCTAGTGGTTCGATAATCCACAGGGCCGTCGATGAGCAGTTCTTC. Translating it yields CASGSIIHRAVDEQFF. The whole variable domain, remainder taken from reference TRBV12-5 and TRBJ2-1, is DARVTQTPRHKVTEMGQEVTMRCQPILGHNTVFWYRQTMMQGLELLAYFRNRAPLDDSGMPKDRFSAEMPDATLATLKIQPSEPRDSAVYFCASGSIIHRAVDEQFFGPGTRLTVL.

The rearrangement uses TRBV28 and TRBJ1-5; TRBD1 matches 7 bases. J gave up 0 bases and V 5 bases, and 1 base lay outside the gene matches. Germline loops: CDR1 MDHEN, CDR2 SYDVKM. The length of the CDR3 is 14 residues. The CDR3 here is CASSRDSSNQPQHF. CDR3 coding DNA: TGTGCCAGCAGTCGGGACAGTAGCAATCAGCCCCAGCATTTT.

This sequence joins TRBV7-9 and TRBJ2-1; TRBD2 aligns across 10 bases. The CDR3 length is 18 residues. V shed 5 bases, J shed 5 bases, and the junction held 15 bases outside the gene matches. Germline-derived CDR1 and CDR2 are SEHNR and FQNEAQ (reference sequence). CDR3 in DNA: TGTGCCAGCAGCCAGATAACCTTTTGGACTAGCGGAAACAATGAGCAGTTCTTC. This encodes CASSQITFWTSGNNEQFF.